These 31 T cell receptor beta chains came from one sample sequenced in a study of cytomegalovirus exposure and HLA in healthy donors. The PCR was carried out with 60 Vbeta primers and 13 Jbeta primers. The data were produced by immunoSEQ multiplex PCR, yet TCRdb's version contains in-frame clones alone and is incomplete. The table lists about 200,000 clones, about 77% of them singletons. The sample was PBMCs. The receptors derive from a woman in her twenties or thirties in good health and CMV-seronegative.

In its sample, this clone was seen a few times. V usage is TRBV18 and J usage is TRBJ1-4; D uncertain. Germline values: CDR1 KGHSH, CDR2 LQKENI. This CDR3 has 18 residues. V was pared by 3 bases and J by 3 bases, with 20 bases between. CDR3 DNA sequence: TGTGCCAGCTCACCCAATTTGGGCCGCCGTACGTCTAATGAAAAACTGTTTTTT. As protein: CASSPNLGRRTSNEKLFF.

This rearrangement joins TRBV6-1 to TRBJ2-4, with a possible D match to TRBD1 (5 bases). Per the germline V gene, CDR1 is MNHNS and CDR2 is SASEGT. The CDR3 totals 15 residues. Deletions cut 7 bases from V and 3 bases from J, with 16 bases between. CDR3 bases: TGTGCCAGCACTGACCAGGGCAGAGACAAAAACATTCAGTACTTC. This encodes CASTDQGRDKNIQYF.

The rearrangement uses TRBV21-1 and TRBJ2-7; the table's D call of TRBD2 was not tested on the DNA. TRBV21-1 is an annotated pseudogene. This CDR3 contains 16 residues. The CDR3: CASSNREGGPSYEQYF. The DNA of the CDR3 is TGTGCCAGCAGCAACCGCGAGGGAGGGCCTTCCTACGAGCAGTACTTC.

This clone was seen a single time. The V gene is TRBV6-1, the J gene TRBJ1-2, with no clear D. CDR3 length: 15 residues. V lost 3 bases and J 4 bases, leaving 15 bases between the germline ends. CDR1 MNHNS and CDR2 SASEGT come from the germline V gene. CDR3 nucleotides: TGTGCCAGCAGTGAGATCCGGGGATCATCCTATGGCTACACCTTC. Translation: CASSEIRGSSYGYTF.

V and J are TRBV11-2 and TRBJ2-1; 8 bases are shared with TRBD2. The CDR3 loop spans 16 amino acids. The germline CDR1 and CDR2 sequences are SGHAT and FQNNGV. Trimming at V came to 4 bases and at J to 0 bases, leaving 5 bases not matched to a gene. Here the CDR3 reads CASSSLAGPSYNEQFF. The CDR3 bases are TGTGCCAGCAGCTCCTTAGCGGGGCCCTCCTACAATGAGCAGTTCTTC. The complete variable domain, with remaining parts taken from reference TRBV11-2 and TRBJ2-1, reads EAGVAQSPRYKIIEKRQSVAFWCNPISGHATLYWYQQILGQGPKLLIQFQNNGVVDDSQLPKDRFSAERLKGVDSTLKIQPAKLEDSAVYLCASSSLAGPSYNEQFFGPGTRLTVL.

The CDR3 reads CASSLSPSAYYNEQFF. Here the CDR3 DNA reads TGTGCCAGCAGTTTATCGCCTAGCGCCTACTACAATGAGCAGTTCTTC. This chain links TRBV27 with TRBJ2-1; the D gene is possibly TRBD2 (6 bases). The V end lost 0 bases, the J end lost 3 bases, and 12 bases lay between the germline ends. Per germline, CDR1 MNHEY and CDR2 SMNVEV (reference sequence). The CDR3 sequence is 16 residues long.

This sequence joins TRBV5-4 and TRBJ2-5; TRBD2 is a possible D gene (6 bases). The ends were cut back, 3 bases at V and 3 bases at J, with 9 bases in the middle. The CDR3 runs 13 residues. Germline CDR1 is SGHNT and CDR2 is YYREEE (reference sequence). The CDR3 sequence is CASSWRGEETQYF. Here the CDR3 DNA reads TGTGCCAGCAGCTGGCGGGGAGAAGAGACCCAGTACTTC.

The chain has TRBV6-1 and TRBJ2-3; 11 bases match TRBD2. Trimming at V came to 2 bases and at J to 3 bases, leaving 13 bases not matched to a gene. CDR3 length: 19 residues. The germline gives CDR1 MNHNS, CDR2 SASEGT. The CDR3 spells CASSESSRVAGGPTDTQYF. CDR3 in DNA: TGTGCCAGCAGTGAATCGAGTCGGGTAGCGGGAGGGCCTACAGATACGCAGTATTTT.

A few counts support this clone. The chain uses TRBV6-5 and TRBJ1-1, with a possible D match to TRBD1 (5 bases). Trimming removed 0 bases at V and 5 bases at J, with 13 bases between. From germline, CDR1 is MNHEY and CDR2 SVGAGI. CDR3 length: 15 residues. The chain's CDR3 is CASSYSIVGGTEAFF. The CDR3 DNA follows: TGTGCCAGCAGTTACTCGATTGTGGGGGGAACTGAAGCTTTCTTT.

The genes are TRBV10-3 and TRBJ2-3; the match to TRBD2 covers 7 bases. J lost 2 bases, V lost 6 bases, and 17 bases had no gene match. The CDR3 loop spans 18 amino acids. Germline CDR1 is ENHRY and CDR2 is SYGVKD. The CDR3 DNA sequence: TGTGCCATCAGCCCAACTCGGACGGGGGGACTTTCCACAGATACGCAGTATTTT. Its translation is CAISPTRTGGLSTDTQYF.

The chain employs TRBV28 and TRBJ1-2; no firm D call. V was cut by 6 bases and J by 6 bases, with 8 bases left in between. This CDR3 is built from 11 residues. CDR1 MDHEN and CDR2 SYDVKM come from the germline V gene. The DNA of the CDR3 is TGTGCCAGCAGCGGCGGGGATGGCTACACCTTC. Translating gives CASSGGDGYTF.

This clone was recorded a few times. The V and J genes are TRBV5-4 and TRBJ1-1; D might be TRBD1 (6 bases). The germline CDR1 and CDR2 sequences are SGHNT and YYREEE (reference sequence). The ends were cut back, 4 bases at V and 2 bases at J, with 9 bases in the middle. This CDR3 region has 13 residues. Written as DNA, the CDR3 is TGTGCCAGCAGCCTGGACAGTAACACTGAAGCTTTCTTT. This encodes CASSLDSNTEAFF.

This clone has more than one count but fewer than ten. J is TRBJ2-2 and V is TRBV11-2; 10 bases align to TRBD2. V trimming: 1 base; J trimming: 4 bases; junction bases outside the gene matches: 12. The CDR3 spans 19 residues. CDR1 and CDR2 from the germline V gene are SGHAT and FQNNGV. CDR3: CASSLVGAGGPGSTGELFF. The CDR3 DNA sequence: TGTGCCAGCAGCTTAGTCGGAGCGGGAGGGCCGGGAAGCACCGGGGAGCTGTTTTTT.

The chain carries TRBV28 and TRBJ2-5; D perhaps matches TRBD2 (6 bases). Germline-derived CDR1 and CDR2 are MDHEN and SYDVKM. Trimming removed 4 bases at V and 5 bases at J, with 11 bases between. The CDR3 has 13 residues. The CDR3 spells CASSSTSSETQYF. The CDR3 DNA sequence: TGTGCCAGCAGTTCGACTAGTTCGGAGACCCAGTACTTC. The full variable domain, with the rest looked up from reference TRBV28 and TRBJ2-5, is DVKVTQSSRYLVKRTGEKVFLECVQDMDHENMFWYRQDPGLGLRLIYFSYDVKMKEKGDIPEGYSVSREKKERFSLILESASTNQTSMYLCASSSTSSETQYFGPGTRLLVL.

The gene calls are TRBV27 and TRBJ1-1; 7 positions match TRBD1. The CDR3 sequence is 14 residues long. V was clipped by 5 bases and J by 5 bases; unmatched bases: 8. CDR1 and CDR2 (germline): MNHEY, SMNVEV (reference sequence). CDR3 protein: CASSRQGGGTEAFF. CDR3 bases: TGTGCCAGCAGTAGACAGGGTGGTGGTACTGAAGCTTTCTTT.

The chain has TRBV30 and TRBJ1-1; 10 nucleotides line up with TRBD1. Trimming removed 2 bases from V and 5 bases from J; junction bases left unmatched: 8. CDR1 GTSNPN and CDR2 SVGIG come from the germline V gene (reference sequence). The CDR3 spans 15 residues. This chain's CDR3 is CAWSRTGGVKTEAFF. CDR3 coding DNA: TGTGCCTGGAGTAGGACAGGGGGGGTTAAGACTGAAGCTTTCTTT.

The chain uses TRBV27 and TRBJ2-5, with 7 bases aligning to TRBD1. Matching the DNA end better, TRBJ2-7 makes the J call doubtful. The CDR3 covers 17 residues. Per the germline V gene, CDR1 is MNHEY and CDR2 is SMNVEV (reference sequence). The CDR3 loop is CASSLRQGQRIPYEQYF. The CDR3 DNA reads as TGTGCCAGCAGTTTACGACAGGGCCAACGAATTCCCTACGAGCAGTACTTC.

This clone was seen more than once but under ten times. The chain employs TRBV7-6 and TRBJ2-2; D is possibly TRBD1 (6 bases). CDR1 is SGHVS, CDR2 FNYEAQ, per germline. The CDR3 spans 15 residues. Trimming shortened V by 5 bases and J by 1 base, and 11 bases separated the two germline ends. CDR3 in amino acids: CASSRTVGNTGELFF. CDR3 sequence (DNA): TGTGCCAGCAGCCGGACAGTCGGGAACACCGGGGAGCTGTTTTTT.

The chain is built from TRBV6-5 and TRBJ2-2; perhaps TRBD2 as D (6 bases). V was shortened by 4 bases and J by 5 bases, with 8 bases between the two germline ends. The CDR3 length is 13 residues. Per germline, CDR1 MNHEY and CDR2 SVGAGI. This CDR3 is CASSLTSTGELFF. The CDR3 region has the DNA TGTGCCAGCAGTTTGACTAGTACCGGGGAGCTGTTTTTT.

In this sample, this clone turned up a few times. This CDR3 reads CAISTAIRTDTQYF. In DNA, the CDR3 is TGTGCCATCAGTACAGCAATCCGCACAGATACGCAGTATTTT. The genes are TRBV10-3 and TRBJ2-3, with unresolved D. This CDR3 is built from 14 residues. Per germline, CDR1 ENHRY and CDR2 SYGVKD. With 5 bases removed from V and 1 base from J, the gap between germline ends came to 10 bases.

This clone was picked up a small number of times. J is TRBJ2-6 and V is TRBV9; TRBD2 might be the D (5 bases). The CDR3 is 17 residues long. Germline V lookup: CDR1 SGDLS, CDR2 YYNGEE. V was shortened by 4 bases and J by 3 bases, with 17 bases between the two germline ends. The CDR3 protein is CASSPGWRSDGANVLTF. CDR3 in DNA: TGTGCCAGCAGCCCTGGGTGGAGGAGTGATGGGGCCAACGTCCTGACTTTC. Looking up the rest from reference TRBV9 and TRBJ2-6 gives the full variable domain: DSGVTQTPKHLITATGQRVTLRCSPRSGDLSVYWYQQSLDQGLQFLIQYYNGEERAKGNILERFSAQQFPDLHSELNLSSLELGDSALYFCASSPGWRSDGANVLTFGAGSRLTVL.

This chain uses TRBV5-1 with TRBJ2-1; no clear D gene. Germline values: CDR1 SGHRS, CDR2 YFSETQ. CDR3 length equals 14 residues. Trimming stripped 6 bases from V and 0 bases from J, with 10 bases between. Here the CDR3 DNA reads TGCGCCAGCACCTACGCGAGCTCCTACAATGAGCAGTTCTTC. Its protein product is CASTYASSYNEQFF.

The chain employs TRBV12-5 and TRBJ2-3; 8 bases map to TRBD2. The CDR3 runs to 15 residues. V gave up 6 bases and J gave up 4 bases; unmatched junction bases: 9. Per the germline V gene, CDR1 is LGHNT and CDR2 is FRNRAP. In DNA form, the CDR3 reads TGTGCTAGTGGCCTTAGCGGGATCGGGGCAGATACGCAGTATTTT. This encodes CASGLSGIGADTQYF.

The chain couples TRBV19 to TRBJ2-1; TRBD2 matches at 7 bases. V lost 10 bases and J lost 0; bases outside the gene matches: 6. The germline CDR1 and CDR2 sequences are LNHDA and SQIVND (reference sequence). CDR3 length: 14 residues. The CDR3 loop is CATRGTFSYNEQFF. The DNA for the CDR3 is TGTGCCACGCGGGGGACTTTCTCCTACAATGAGCAGTTCTTC.

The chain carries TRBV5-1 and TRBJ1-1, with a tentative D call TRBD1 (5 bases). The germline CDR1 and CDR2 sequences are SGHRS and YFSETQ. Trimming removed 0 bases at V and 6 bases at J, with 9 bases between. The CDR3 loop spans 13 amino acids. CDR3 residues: CASSLVGVAEAFF. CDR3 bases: TGCGCCAGCAGCTTGGTAGGGGTGGCTGAAGCTTTCTTT.

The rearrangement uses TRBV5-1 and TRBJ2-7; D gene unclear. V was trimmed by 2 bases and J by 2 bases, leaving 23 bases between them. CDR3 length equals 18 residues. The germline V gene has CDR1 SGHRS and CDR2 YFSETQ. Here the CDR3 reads CASSLTARIHDRAYEQYF. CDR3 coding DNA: TGCGCCAGCAGCTTAACTGCCAGGATTCACGATAGAGCCTACGAGCAGTACTTC.

The CDR3 bases are TGTGCCAGCAGCCAGAAGGACAGGGTTCAAGAAAAACTGTTTTTT. Amino acid sequence: CASSQKDRVQEKLFF. V is TRBV4-2 and J is TRBJ1-4; 8 positions match TRBD1. Per the germline V gene, CDR1 is LGHNA and CDR2 is YNFKEQ. The ends lost 3 bases at V and 8 bases at J; junction bases unmatched: 8. The length of the CDR3 is 15 residues.

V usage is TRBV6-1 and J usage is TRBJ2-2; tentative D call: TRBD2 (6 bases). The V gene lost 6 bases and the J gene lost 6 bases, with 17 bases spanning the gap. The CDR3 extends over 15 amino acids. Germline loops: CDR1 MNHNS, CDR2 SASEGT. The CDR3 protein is CASRKERVWSGELFF. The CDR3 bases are TGTGCCAGCAGAAAAGAGCGGGTATGGTCCGGGGAGCTGTTTTTT.

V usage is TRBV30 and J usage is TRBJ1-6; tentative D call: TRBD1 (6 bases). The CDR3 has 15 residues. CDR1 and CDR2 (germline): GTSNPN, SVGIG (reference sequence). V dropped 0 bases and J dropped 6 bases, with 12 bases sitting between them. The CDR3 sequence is CAWSVRGSGNSPLHF. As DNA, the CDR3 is TGTGCCTGGAGTGTAAGGGGGTCGGGTAATTCACCCCTCCACTTT. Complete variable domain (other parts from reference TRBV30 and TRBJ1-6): SQTIHQWPATLVQPVGSPLSLECTVEGTSNPNLYWYRQAAGRGLQLLFYSVGIGQISSEVPQNLSASRPQDRQFILSSKKLLLSDSGFYLCAWSVRGSGNSPLHFGNGTRLTVT.

Here the CDR3 reads CASSLSGQISNQPQHF. The CDR3 DNA sequence: TGTGCCAGCAGTTTATCGGGACAGATTAGCAATCAGCCCCAGCATTTT. The gene calls are TRBV27 and TRBJ1-5; 7 bases map to TRBD1. V shed 0 bases and J 0 bases; nucleotides not matched to a gene: 2. The CDR3 extends over 16 amino acids. CDR1 is MNHEY, CDR2 SMNVEV, per germline (reference sequence).

The CDR3 reads CASSQISAGADTQYF. The CDR3 DNA reads as TGTGCCAGCAGCCAAATCTCCGCGGGGGCAGATACGCAGTATTTT. J is TRBJ2-3 and V is TRBV4-2, with 7 bases that match TRBD2. Germline CDR1 LGHNA, CDR2 YNFKEQ. This CDR3 has 15 amino acids. The J segment lost 4 bases and the V segment lost 2 bases, leaving 6 bases of the junction unmatched.